This T cell receptor (beta chain) was recorded in a study of T cells in Graves' hyperthyroidism and ophthalmopathy. Study results and caveats: Model-based prediction identified ophthalmopathy a median about 6.8 months prior to its onset.

In the case of this clonotype: Its specificity is unknown.

Germline values: CDR1 MNHNS, CDR2 SASEGT. Germline trimming cut 8 bases from V and 6 bases from J; bases unmatched to any gene: 14. This CDR3 spans 16 amino acids. From RNA transcripts, TCR beta CDR3 regions were amplified. An initial round of RT-PCR targeting the TCR CDR3 relied on the HTBI primer set. Using its own MiXCR run on the multiplex PCR reads, TCRdb lists one record per CDR3 protein. The table includes about 260,000 distinct CDR3 sequences, about 20% detected once. The source is a young man with Graves' ophthalmopathy. Source material: blood. The V and J genes are TRBV6-1 and TRBJ2-3; TRBD2 matches at 10 bases. In DNA, the CDR3 is TGTGCCAGCTCATTAGGACTAGCGGCCCCTCGCGATACGCAGTATTTT. This translates into CASSLGLAAPRDTQYF.